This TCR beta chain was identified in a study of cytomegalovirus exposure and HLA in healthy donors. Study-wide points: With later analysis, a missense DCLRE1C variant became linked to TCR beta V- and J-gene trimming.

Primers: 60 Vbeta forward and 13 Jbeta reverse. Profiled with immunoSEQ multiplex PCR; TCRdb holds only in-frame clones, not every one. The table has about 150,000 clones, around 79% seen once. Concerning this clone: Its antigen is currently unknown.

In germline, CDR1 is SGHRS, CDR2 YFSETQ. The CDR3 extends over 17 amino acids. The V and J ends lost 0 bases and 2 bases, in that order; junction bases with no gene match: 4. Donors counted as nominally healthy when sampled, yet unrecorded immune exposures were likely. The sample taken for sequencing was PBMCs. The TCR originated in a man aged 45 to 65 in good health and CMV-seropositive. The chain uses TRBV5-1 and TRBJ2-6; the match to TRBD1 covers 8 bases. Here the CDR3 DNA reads TGCGCCAGCAGCTTGGACAGGGGGGTTGCTGGGGCCAACGTCCTGACTTTC. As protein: CASSLDRGVAGANVLTF. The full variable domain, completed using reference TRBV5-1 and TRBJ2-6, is KAGVTQTPRYLIKTRGQQVTLSCSPISGHRSVSWYQQTPGQGLQFLFEYFSETQRNKGNFPGRFSGRQFSNSRSEMNVSTLELGDSALYLCASSLDRGVAGANVLTFGAGSRLTVL.